The following is a TCR beta chain sequence with its context. Antigen specificity is unknown. The assay was immunoSEQ multiplex PCR, and TCRdb's table has in-frame clones only and misses some. The table includes about 180,000 clones, about nine tenths detected once. This record belongs to a study of T cell responses to AZD1222 COVID-19 vaccine. About the study: Second-dose schedules of about 4 or about 12 weeks were combined. Study-level results: Along spike, vaccine-associated CD4 TCRs were found throughout, with dominance at 160-218 and 743-854. Among the donors, most were white British and more were female, and clonal diversity was possibly underestimated. At baseline, just five to seven AZD1222 recipients tested seropositive.

The CDR3 consists of 17 residues. From germline, CDR1 is SGHDT and CDR2 YYEEEE. The V segment lost 0 bases and the J segment 5 bases; nucleotides outside the gene matches: 11. This receptor was taken from an adult in good health. The chain recombines TRBV5-6 with TRBJ1-3; 7 positions agree with TRBD1. The specimen was peripheral blood, collected on day 0 of AZD1222 vaccination. This CDR3 is CASSLAGQTQTRNTIYF. The DNA for the CDR3 is TGTGCCAGCAGCTTGGCGGGACAGACCCAAACTAGAAACACCATATATTTT.